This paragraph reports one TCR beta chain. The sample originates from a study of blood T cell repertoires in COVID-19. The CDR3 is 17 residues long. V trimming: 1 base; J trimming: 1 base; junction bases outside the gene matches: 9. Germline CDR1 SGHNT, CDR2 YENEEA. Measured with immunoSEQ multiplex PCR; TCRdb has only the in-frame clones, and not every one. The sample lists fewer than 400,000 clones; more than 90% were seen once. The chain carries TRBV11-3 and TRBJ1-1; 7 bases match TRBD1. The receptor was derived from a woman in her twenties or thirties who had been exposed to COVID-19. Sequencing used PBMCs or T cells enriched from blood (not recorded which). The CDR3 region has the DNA TGTGCCAGCAGCTTAGGAGAGCCGGGACAGAGGAACACTGAAGCTTTCTTT. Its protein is CASSLGEPGQRNTEAFF.